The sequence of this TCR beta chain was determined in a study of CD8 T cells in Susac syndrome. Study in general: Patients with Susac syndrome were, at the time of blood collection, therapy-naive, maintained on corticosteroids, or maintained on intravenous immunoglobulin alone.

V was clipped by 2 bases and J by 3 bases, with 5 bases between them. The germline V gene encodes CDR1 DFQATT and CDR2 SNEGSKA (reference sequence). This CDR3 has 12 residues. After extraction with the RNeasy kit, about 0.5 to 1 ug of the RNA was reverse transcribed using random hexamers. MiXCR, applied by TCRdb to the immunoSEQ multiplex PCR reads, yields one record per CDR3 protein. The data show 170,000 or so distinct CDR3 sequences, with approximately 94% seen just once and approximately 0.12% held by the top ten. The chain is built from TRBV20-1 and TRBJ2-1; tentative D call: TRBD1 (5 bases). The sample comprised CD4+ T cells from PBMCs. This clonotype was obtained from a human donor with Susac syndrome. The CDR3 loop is CSARQGYNEQFF. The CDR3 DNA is TGCAGTGCTAGACAGGGCTACAATGAGCAGTTCTTC.